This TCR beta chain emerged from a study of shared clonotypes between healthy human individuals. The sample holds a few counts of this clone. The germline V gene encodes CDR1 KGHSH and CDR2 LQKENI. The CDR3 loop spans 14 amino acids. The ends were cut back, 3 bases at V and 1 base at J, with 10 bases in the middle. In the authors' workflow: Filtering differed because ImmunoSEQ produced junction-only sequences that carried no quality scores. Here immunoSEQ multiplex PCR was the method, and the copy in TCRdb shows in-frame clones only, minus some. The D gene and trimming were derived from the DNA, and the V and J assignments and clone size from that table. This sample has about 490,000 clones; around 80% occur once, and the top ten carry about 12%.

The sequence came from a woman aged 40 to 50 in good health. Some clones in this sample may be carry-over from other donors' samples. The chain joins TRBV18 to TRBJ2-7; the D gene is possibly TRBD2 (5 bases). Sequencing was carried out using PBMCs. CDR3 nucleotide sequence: TGTGCCAGCTCACCCGGTAGCGTTTCCTACGAGCAGTACTTC. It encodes CASSPGSVSYEQYF.